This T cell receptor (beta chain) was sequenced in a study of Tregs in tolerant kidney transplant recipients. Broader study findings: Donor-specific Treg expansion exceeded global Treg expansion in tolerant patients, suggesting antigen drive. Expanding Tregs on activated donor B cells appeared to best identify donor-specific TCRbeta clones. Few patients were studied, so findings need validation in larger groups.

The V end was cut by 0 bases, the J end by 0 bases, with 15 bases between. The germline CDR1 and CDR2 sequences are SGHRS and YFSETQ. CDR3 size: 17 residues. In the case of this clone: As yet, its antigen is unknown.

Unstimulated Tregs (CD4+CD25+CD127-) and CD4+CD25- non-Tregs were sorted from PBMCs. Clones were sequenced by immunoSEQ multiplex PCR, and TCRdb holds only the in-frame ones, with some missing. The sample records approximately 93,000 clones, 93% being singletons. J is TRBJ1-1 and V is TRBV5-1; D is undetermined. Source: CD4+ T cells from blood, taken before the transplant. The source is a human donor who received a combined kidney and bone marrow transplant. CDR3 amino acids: CASSLGGSGFMNTEAFF. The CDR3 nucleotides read TGCGCCAGCAGCTTGGGAGGAAGCGGGTTCATGAACACTGAAGCTTTCTTT.